The 30 T cell receptor beta chains reported below all come from one sample, sequenced in a study of PD-1 blockade in classical Hodgkin lymphoma. The method was immunoSEQ multiplex PCR; TCRdb's version includes in-frame clones alone and lacks a portion of them. The data show approximately 49,000 clones, roughly 80% seen once. Time point: cycle 4 day 1 (C4D1), after 6 weeks of nivolumab. No patient escaped relapse after autologous stem cell transplantation, and brentuximab vedotin exposure varied. The sequencing here drew on peripheral blood mononuclear cells (PBMCs), taken before the fourth cycle of nivolumab. The receptors originated from a human donor with classical Hodgkin lymphoma.

The chain links TRBV11-2 to TRBJ2-5; D gene unclear. The CDR3 has 14 residues. V lost 1 base and J 1 base, leaving 7 bases between the germline ends. CDR1 and CDR2 from the germline V gene are SGHAT and FQNNGV. CDR3 coding DNA: TGTGCCAGCAGCTTAGCGGCCTTCCAAGAGACCCAGTACTTC. This sequence encodes CASSLAAFQETQYF. The whole variable domain, remainder taken from reference TRBV11-2 and TRBJ2-5, is EAGVAQSPRYKIIEKRQSVAFWCNPISGHATLYWYQQILGQGPKLLIQFQNNGVVDDSQLPKDRFSAERLKGVDSTLKIQPAKLEDSAVYLCASSLAAFQETQYFGPGTRLLVL.

J is TRBJ1-2 and V is TRBV14; no clear D gene. The CDR3 has 12 amino acids. Trimming left V 1 base short and J 3 bases short, with 3 bases between. From germline, CDR1 is SGHDN and CDR2 FVKESK. The CDR3 loop reads CASSQVDYGYTF. For the CDR3, the DNA is TGTGCCAGCAGCCAAGTGGACTATGGCTACACCTTC.

This clone was observed a handful of times. The chain carries TRBV7-2 and TRBJ1-2; TRBD1 agrees at 8 bases. This CDR3 spans 15 amino acids. Germline values: CDR1 SGHTA, CDR2 FQGNSA. V shed 1 base and J 8 bases; nucleotides not matched to a gene: 9. The CDR3 loop reads CASSLGSLRGRGYTF. The CDR3 bases are TGTGCCAGCAGCTTAGGCTCTCTCAGGGGGCGCGGCTACACCTTC. Using reference TRBV7-2 and TRBJ1-2 for the parts outside the CDR3, the full variable domain is GAGVSQSPSNKVTEKGKDVELRCDPISGHTALYWYRQSLGQGLEFLIYFQGNSAPDKSGLPSDRFSAERTGGSVSTLTIQRTQQEDSAVYLCASSLGSLRGRGYTFGSGTRLTVV.

This chain joins TRBV5-1 and TRBJ1-1; D remains unclear. The germline V gene has CDR1 SGHRS and CDR2 YFSETQ. Trimming removed 7 bases from V and 0 bases from J, with 13 bases in between. The CDR3 loop spans 14 amino acids. The CDR3, as DNA: TGCGCCAGCCGACCACGGCAGGTGAACACTGAAGCTTTCTTT. It encodes CASRPRQVNTEAFF. Drawing the rest from reference TRBV5-1 and TRBJ1-1, the complete variable domain is KAGVTQTPRYLIKTRGQQVTLSCSPISGHRSVSWYQQTPGQGLQFLFEYFSETQRNKGNFPGRFSGRQFSNSRSEMNVSTLELGDSALYLCASRPRQVNTEAFFGQGTRLTVV.

The chain combines TRBV7-9 with TRBJ2-3; a weak D match, TRBD1 (5 bases). Trimming removed 8 bases from V and 3 bases from J, with 12 bases in between. CDR1 is SEHNR and CDR2 is FQNEAQ in the germline V gene (reference sequence). The CDR3 totals 13 residues. In DNA, the CDR3 is TGTGCCAGCGAAGGGGTGGTAACAGATACGCAGTATTTT. Its protein is CASEGVVTDTQYF.

This rearrangement joins TRBV2 to TRBJ2-7; D possibly matches TRBD1 or TRBD2 (5 bases each). Trimming stripped 6 bases from V and 3 bases from J, with 18 bases between. Germline V gene sequence: CDR1 SNHLY, CDR2 FYNNEI. The CDR3 is 15 amino acids. The CDR3 here is CASRDRPGPSYEQYF. The CDR3 DNA reads TGTGCCAGCAGGGATCGACCGGGACCCAGCTACGAGCAGTACTTC. The full variable domain, rest sourced from reference TRBV2 and TRBJ2-7, is EPEVTQTPSHQVTQMGQEVILRCVPISNHLYFYWYRQILGQKVEFLVSFYNNEISEKSEIFDDQFSVERPDGSNFTLKIRSTKLEDSAMYFCASRDRPGPSYEQYFGPGTRLTVT.

This chain links TRBV18 with TRBJ1-3, with D perhaps TRBD1 (5 bases). Per germline, CDR1 KGHSH and CDR2 LQKENI. Trimming cost V 5 bases and J 0 bases, with 20 bases left between them. The CDR3 contains 18 residues. The CDR3 spells CASSALPGPTYSGNTIYF. CDR3 in DNA: TGTGCCAGCTCAGCATTGCCGGGACCGACATACTCTGGAAACACCATATATTTT.

This rearrangement joins TRBV7-2 to TRBJ1-2; possible D gene TRBD1, 6 bases. CDR1 is SGHTA and CDR2 is FQGNSA in the germline V gene. The CDR3 runs 16 residues. The germline V and J ends were trimmed by 5 bases and 8 bases, with 24 bases remaining between them. The CDR3 here is CASSRPGGPNLRGYTF. CDR3 coding DNA: TGTGCCAGCAGCCGGCCGGGGGGCCCAAATCTTCGGGGCTACACCTTC.

This clone was detected a few times. This sequence joins TRBV7-2 and TRBJ2-1; no reliable D call. Germline V gene data show CDR1 as SGHTA and CDR2 as FQGNSA. The CDR3 has 12 residues. V shed 0 bases and J shed 11 bases, with 8 bases lying between them. Here the CDR3 DNA reads TGTGCCAGCAGCTTAGCTCCCCCGCAGCAGTTCTTC. Encoded protein: CASSLAPPQQFF.

This clone was seen once. This chain connects TRBV5-1 to TRBJ2-3; no clear D gene. V lost 2 bases and J lost 6, with 13 bases in between. The germline V gene encodes CDR1 SGHRS and CDR2 YFSETQ. The CDR3 extends over 14 amino acids. The DNA of the CDR3 is TGCGCCAGCAGCTTCGACCCCGGGCGGGATACGCAGTATTTT. Its translation: CASSFDPGRDTQYF.

DNA of the CDR3: TGTGCCAGCACCACCCCTGGAAACACCATATATTTT. Encoded protein: CASTTPGNTIYF. This chain connects TRBV28 to TRBJ1-3; D remains unclear. CDR1 and CDR2 (germline): MDHEN, SYDVKM. This CDR3 is 12 amino acids long. The germline V and J ends were trimmed by 7 bases and 2 bases, with 6 bases remaining between them.

The chain employs TRBV21-1 and TRBJ1-2; the table's TRBD1 call for D was not verified on the DNA. TRBV21-1 is tagged as a pseudogene. There are 15 residues in the CDR3. CDR3 bases: TGTGCCAGCAGCAAAGACCTGAAGACAGGGATAGGCTACACCTTC. Protein sequence: CASSKDLKTGIGYTF.

V usage is TRBV5-1 and J usage is TRBJ2-6; D uncertain. V shed 0 bases and J shed 4 bases, with 14 bases lying between them. The CDR3 has 17 residues. Germline lookup yields CDR1 SGHRS and CDR2 YFSETQ. CDR3 protein: CASSLAGLGSGANVLTF. The CDR3 region has the DNA TGCGCCAGCAGCTTGGCCGGGTTGGGCTCCGGGGCCAACGTCCTGACTTTC. Drawing the rest from reference TRBV5-1 and TRBJ2-6, the complete variable domain is KAGVTQTPRYLIKTRGQQVTLSCSPISGHRSVSWYQQTPGQGLQFLFEYFSETQRNKGNFPGRFSGRQFSNSRSEMNVSTLELGDSALYLCASSLAGLGSGANVLTFGAGSRLTVL.

The chain uses TRBV15 and TRBJ1-2; maybe TRBD1 (5 bases). The CDR3 loop spans 14 amino acids. CDR1 is LNHNV, CDR2 YYDKDF, per germline (reference sequence). Trimming removed 6 bases at V and 5 bases at J, with 16 bases between. In nucleotides, the CDR3 is TGTGCCACCAGTTTTCTCGGGGGGAGGTATGGCTACACCTTC. It codes for CATSFLGGRYGYTF.

The chain links TRBV11-2 to TRBJ1-5, with D perhaps TRBD1 (6 bases). V was cut by 4 bases and J by 6 bases, with 13 bases left in between. The CDR3 totals 14 residues. Germline lookup yields CDR1 SGHAT and CDR2 FQNNGV. CDR3 DNA sequence: TGTGCCAGCAGCTCAGGGGTTTTTGGTCAGCCCCAGCATTTT. Translated: CASSSGVFGQPQHF.

V gene TRBV5-4 combines with J gene TRBJ2-7, with D maybe TRBD2 (6 bases). Trimming shortened V by 0 bases and J by 0 bases, and 7 bases separated the two germline ends. The CDR3 length is 14 residues. The germline CDR1 and CDR2 sequences are SGHNT and YYREEE (reference sequence). The CDR3 reads CASSLGRGSYEQYF. The CDR3 nucleotides are TGTGCCAGCAGCTTGGGGCGGGGCTCCTACGAGCAGTACTTC. Using reference TRBV5-4 and TRBJ2-7 for the parts outside the CDR3, the full variable domain is ETGVTQSPTHLIKTRGQQVTLRCSSQSGHNTVSWYQQALGQGPQFIFQYYREEENGRGNFPPRFSGLQFPNYSSELNVNALELDDSALYLCASSLGRGSYEQYFGPGTRLTVT.

This rearrangement joins TRBV30 to TRBJ2-1; weak D call: TRBD1 (5 bases). Germline V lookup: CDR1 GTSNPN, CDR2 SVGIG (reference sequence). The V gene lost 3 bases and the J gene lost 9 bases, with 12 bases spanning the gap. CDR3 length: 12 amino acids. CDR3 in amino acids: CAWRTRVSEQFF. As DNA, the CDR3 is TGTGCCTGGAGGACCAGGGTTTCTGAGCAGTTCTTC.

The chain has TRBV10-3 and TRBJ2-3; no clear D gene. CDR3 length: 13 amino acids. Trimming removed 7 bases from V and 2 bases from J, with 10 bases in between. Germline CDR1 reads ENHRY; CDR2 reads SYGVKD. The CDR3 DNA sequence: TGTGCCATCACCCCAGCGCCCACAGATACGCAGTATTTT. Protein product: CAITPAPTDTQYF.

The chain recombines TRBV6-5 with TRBJ1-3; D perhaps matches TRBD1 (6 bases). CDR3 length equals 15 residues. V was shortened by 5 bases and J by 0 bases, with 11 bases between the two germline ends. Germline assignment: CDR1 MNHEY and CDR2 SVGAGI. Here the CDR3 DNA reads TGTGCCAGCAGTAGGACAGCGCGCTCTGGAAACACCATATATTTT. It translates to CASSRTARSGNTIYF.

This chain connects TRBV19 to TRBJ2-3; the D gene is possibly TRBD1 (6 bases). Germline V gene data show CDR1 as LNHDA and CDR2 as SQIVND (reference sequence). The CDR3 has 15 residues. V was shortened by 1 base and J by 6 bases, with 14 bases between the two germline ends. The CDR3 nucleotides are TGTGCCAGTAGTATAGGGGGGCTAGCCTCGGATACGCAGTATTTT. It is translated as CASSIGGLASDTQYF. Together with reference TRBV19 and TRBJ2-3, the CDR3 gives the full variable domain: DGGITQSPKYLFRKEGQNVTLSCEQNLNHDAMYWYRQDPGQGLRLIYYSQIVNDFQKGDIAEGYSVSREKKESFPLTVTSAQKNPTAFYLCASSIGGLASDTQYFGPGTRLTVL.

The rearrangement uses TRBV19 and TRBJ2-1, with 8 nucleotides matching TRBD1. The germline V gene has CDR1 LNHDA and CDR2 SQIVND (reference sequence). The V and J ends lost 8 bases and 9 bases, in that order; junction bases with no gene match: 18. CDR3 size: 16 residues. This CDR3 is CASALSGAITGGEQFF. The CDR3 DNA sequence: TGTGCCAGTGCCCTCTCCGGGGCGATCACAGGGGGTGAGCAGTTCTTC.

The rearrangement links TRBV6-1 to TRBJ1-6, with a weak D call TRBD1 (5 bases). CDR1 is MNHNS, CDR2 SASEGT, per germline. V lost 6 bases and J 13 bases, leaving 13 bases between the germline ends. The CDR3 is 12 residues long. This chain's CDR3 is CASRTGGGPLHF. In DNA form, the CDR3 reads TGTGCCAGCAGAACAGGAGGAGGTCCCCTCCACTTT.

The rearrangement joins TRBV19 to TRBJ2-2; 12 positions match TRBD2. The ends lost 2 bases at V and 1 base at J; junction bases unmatched: 2. The CDR3 runs 17 residues. Germline V gene lookup returns CDR1 LNHDA and CDR2 SQIVND (reference sequence). The CDR3 spells CASSIILAGGNTGELFF. The CDR3 DNA sequence: TGTGCCAGTAGTATAATACTAGCGGGGGGGAACACCGGGGAGCTGTTTTTT.

The genes are TRBV29-1 and TRBJ2-3; either TRBD1 or TRBD2 may supply D (5 bases each). CDR3 length equals 13 residues. V was pared by 4 bases and J by 4 bases, with 12 bases between. Germline V CDR1 and CDR2: SQVTM, ANQGSEA. DNA of the CDR3: TGCAGCGTTGTTAAGCGAGGGGCAGATACGCAGTATTTT. It is translated as CSVVKRGADTQYF.

The table lists this clone with a few counts. DNA for the CDR3: TGTGCCTGGAGGGAGGGTTTCAACACCATATATTTT. Translating it yields CAWREGFNTIYF. The chain is built from TRBV30 and TRBJ1-3; D is uncertain. V lost 3 bases and J lost 7, with 10 bases in between. The CDR3 totals 12 residues. Looked up from germline, CDR1 is GTSNPN and CDR2 is SVGIG (reference sequence). The whole variable domain, remainder taken from reference TRBV30 and TRBJ1-3, is SQTIHQWPATLVQPVGSPLSLECTVEGTSNPNLYWYRQAAGRGLQLLFYSVGIGQISSEVPQNLSASRPQDRQFILSSKKLLLSDSGFYLCAWREGFNTIYFGEGSWLTVV.

This sequence joins TRBV19 and TRBJ1-2; 7 positions match TRBD1. The J segment lost 8 bases and the V segment lost 7 bases, leaving 22 bases of the junction unmatched. Germline lookup yields CDR1 LNHDA and CDR2 SQIVND (reference sequence). This CDR3 is 17 amino acids long. The CDR3, as DNA: TGTGCCAGTAAAGGGGGCGGCCTGTCCCGATTGATCTTCGGCTACACCTTC. It translates to CASKGGGLSRLIFGYTF.

This rearrangement joins TRBV9 to TRBJ2-1; the D gene is possibly TRBD2 (5 bases). The CDR3 runs to 13 residues. V lost 4 bases and J lost 8, with 13 bases in between. The germline gives CDR1 SGDLS, CDR2 YYNGEE. CDR3 loop: CASSPFARDEQFF. CDR3 DNA: TGTGCCAGCAGCCCATTTGCGCGGGATGAGCAGTTCTTC.

The chain carries TRBV27 and TRBJ1-2; D gene unclear. Trimming removed 0 bases at V and 4 bases at J, with 21 bases between. This CDR3 has 18 residues. Germline assignment: CDR1 MNHEY and CDR2 SMNVEV (reference sequence). CDR3: CASSLSAIVFPNSYGYTF. CDR3 sequence (DNA): TGTGCCAGCAGTTTATCGGCCATTGTGTTCCCGAACTCCTATGGCTACACCTTC.

The chain joins TRBV28 to TRBJ1-2, with unresolved D. Trimming removed 2 bases from V and 0 bases from J, with 10 bases in between. This CDR3 contains 15 residues. Germline-derived CDR1 and CDR2 are MDHEN and SYDVKM. Written as DNA, the CDR3 is TGTGCCAGCAGTTTAGGGCCTCAGACTAACTATGGCTACACCTTC. Protein: CASSLGPQTNYGYTF.

The chain recombines TRBV19 with TRBJ1-5; D is perhaps TRBD1 (5 bases). Trimming shortened V by 9 bases and J by 5 bases, and 17 bases separated the two germline ends. There are 14 residues in the CDR3. Germline V gene data show CDR1 as LNHDA and CDR2 as SQIVND (reference sequence). CDR3 region: CASRVWGGDQPQHF. The DNA for the CDR3 is TGTGCCAGCAGGGTTTGGGGCGGTGATCAGCCCCAGCATTTT.